This TCR beta chain was profiled in a study of CD8 T cells in Susac syndrome. General observations from the study: The study's TCR sequencing and HLA analysis drew on a certain number of individuals. That number was acknowledged as relatively small.

With random hexamers, roughly 0.45 to 1 ug RNA was reverse transcribed. The immunoSEQ assay covered 54 Vbeta and 13 Jbeta segments for CDR3. TCRdb reprocessed the immunoSEQ multiplex PCR reads via MiXCR and lists one record per CDR3 protein. This table has 45,000 to 60,000 distinct CDR3 sequences, roughly 92% appearing once. Controls were age- and sex-matched healthy donors. The CD8+ and CD4+ T cells were isolated magnetically using a negative isolation approach, whereas the TEMRA cells were enriched by FACS. Remarks on this clonotype: The antigen is unknown.

Sequenced sample: CD8+ T cells from PBMCs. The sequence came from a human donor in good health.

CDR3 nucleotides: TGTGCCAGCAGTTTATATAGGGGCACTGAAGCTTTCTTT. Protein: CASSLYRGTEAFF. The V and J genes are TRBV28 and TRBJ1-1; perhaps TRBD1 as D (5 bases). The CDR3 is made up of 13 amino acids. Germline CDR1 is MDHEN and CDR2 is SYDVKM. V was pared by 1 base and J by 4 bases, with 7 bases between.